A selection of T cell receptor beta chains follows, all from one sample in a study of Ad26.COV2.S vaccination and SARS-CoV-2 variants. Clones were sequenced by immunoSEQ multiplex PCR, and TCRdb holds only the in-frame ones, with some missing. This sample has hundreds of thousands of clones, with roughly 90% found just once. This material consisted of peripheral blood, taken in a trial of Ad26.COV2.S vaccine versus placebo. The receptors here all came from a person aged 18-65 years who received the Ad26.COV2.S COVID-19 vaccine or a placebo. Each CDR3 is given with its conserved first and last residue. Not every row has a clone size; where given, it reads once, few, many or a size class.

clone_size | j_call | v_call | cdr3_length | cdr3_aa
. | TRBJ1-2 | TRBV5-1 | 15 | CASSLGGTGNYGYTF
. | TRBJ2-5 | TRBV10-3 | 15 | CAIKASGGGQETQYF
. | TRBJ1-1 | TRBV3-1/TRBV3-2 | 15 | CASSQVAGSVGGAFF
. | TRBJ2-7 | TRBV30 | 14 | CAWSNKGTGDEQYF
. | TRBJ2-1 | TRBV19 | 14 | CASSPGTNYNEQFF
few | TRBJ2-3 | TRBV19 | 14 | CASNQDRGLDTQYF
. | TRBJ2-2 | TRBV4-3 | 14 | CASSQVGNTGELFF
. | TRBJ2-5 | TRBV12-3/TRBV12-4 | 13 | CASSLVPWETQYF
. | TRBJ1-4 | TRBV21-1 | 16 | CALLRLGLSTNEKLFF
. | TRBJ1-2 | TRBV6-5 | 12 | CASSYSGYGYTF
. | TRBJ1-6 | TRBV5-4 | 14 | CASSFRGRNSPLHF
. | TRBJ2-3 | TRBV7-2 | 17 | CASSESGSSWPTDTQYF
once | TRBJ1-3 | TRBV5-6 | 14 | CASSFSPSGNTIYF
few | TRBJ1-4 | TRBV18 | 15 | CASSRSTGINEKLFF
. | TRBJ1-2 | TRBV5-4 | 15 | CASSIRDRTFNGYTF
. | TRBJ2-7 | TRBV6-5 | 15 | CASSRDGQSSYEQYF
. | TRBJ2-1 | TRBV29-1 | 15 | CSAGSAGGPYNEQFF
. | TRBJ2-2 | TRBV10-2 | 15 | CASSDGESSTGELFF
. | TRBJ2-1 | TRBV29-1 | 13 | CSVRSPQVNEQFF
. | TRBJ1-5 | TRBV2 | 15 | CASSELADSNQPQHF
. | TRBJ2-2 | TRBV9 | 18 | CASSVGLRTGVVTGELFF
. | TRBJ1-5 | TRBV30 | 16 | CAWSETRTQGNQPQHF
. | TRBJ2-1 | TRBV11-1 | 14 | CASSMESSYNEQFF
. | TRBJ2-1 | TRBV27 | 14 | CASTQTSGRYPQFF
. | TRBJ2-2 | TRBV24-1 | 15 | CATSERGRNTGELFF
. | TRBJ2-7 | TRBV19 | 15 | CASSLRDRPTYEQYF
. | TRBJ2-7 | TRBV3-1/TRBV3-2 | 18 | CASSQDLRRRTLSYEQYF
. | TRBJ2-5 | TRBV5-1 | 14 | CASSWGTVQETQYF
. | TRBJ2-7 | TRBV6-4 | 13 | CASSDFHEYEQYF
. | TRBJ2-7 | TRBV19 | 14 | CASSIWISDDEQYF
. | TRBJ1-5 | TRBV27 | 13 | CAVGPGRNQPQHF
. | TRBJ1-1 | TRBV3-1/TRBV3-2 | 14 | CASSQRQGATEAFF
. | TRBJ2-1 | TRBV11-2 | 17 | CASSRQVAGGPGNEQFF
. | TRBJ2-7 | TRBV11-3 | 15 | CASSLGGGREHEQYF
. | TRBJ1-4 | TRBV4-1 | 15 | CASSQADRKNEKLFF
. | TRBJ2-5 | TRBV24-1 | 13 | CATSRGPGETQYF
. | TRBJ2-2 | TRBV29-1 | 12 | CSVLAGTGELFF
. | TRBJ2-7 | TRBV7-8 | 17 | CASSLWLAGESAYEQYF
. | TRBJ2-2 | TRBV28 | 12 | CASSWDPGELFF
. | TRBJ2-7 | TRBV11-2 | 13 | CASRLAGSYEQYF
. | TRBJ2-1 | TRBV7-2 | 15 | CASSLAGSSYNEQFF
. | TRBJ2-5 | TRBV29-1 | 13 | CSVEGQQQETQYF
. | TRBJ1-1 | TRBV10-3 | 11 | CATMRQTEAFF
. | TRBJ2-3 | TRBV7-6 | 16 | CASSERRAGGPDTQYF
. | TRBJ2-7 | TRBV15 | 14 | CATSRGGQPYEQYF
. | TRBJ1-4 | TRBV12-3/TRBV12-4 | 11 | CASSPGEKLFF
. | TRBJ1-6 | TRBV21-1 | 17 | CASSLVRQRVYNSPLHF
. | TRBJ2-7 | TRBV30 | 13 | CAWSVQGLAEQYF
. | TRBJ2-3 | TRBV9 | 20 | CASSAPRGSGGAFGTDTQYF
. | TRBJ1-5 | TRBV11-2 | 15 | CASSLDPSGPQPQHF